The 23 T cell receptor beta chains presented below share a single source sample, sequenced in a study of blood T cell repertoires in COVID-19. Sequencing was performed with immunoSEQ multiplex PCR; in TCRdb, only in-frame clones are kept and a portion is missing. This sample has just over 150,000 clones; approximately 80% occur once, and the top ten carry roughly 6.4%. The sequencing sample was made of peripheral blood. The source is a woman in her forties with COVID-19, enrolled during active disease.

The genes are TRBV28 and TRBJ2-7; the D gene is possibly TRBD1 (5 bases). The CDR3 is made up of 13 amino acids. Germline V gene data show CDR1 as MDHEN and CDR2 as SYDVKM. The V end was cut by 2 bases, the J end by 6 bases, with 11 bases between. The CDR3 reads CASSLQFQGEQYF. CDR3 DNA: TGTGCCAGCAGTTTACAGTTCCAGGGCGAGCAGTACTTC.

There are many counts of this clone. The identical CDR3 is also encoded by other nucleotide sequences in the sample. V and J are TRBV19 and TRBJ1-2, with TRBD1 as a possible D gene (6 bases). Germline values: CDR1 LNHDA, CDR2 SQIVND (reference sequence). Trimming stripped 3 bases from V and 2 bases from J, with 10 bases between. This CDR3 spans 14 amino acids. CDR3 in amino acids: CASSIQGPNYGYTF. The CDR3 DNA follows: TGTGCCAGTAGTATCCAGGGGCCGAACTATGGCTACACCTTC.

The V gene is TRBV28, the J gene TRBJ2-7; 8 bases agree with TRBD2. Germline loops: CDR1 MDHEN, CDR2 SYDVKM. The junction had 5 bases not matched to a gene; V was cut back by 6 bases and J by 4 bases. The CDR3 extends over 13 amino acids. CDR3 nucleotides: TGTGCCAGCAGGAAAGGGACTAGGTACGAGCAGTACTTC. Its protein is CASRKGTRYEQYF.

The chain recombines TRBV15 with TRBJ1-6; tentative D call: TRBD1 (5 bases). With 0 bases removed from V and 7 bases from J, the gap between germline ends came to 10 bases. CDR1 and CDR2 (germline): LNHNV, YYDKDF (reference sequence). This CDR3 contains 15 residues. The CDR3 coding sequence is TGTGCCACCAGCAGAGATCTTGGGGGGAATTCACCCCTCCACTTT. It specifies CATSRDLGGNSPLHF.

The V and J genes are TRBV7-8 and TRBJ2-6; 10 nucleotides line up with TRBD1. The germline gives CDR1 SGHVS, CDR2 FQNEAQ. The CDR3 has 19 amino acids. With V trimmed by 5 bases and J by 2 bases, 12 bases remained unmatched. CDR3 region: CASSPRDRGSWTGANVLTF. CDR3 in DNA: TGTGCCAGCAGCCCGAGGGACAGGGGAAGTTGGACTGGGGCCAACGTCCTGACTTTC.

This chain connects TRBV11-1 to TRBJ1-5, with D possibly TRBD1 on 6 matching bases. This CDR3 comprises 13 residues. Between the trimmed V and J ends, which lost 5 bases and 4 bases, there was a span of 9 bases. Germline V gene data show CDR1 as SGHAT and CDR2 as FQDESV (reference sequence). The CDR3: CASSLDRNQPQHF. DNA for the CDR3: TGTGCCAGCAGCCTGGACAGAAATCAGCCCCAGCATTTT.

The chain is built from TRBV10-2 and TRBJ1-1; D not certain. Trimming left V 4 bases short and J 4 bases short, with 7 bases between. CDR1 is WSHSY and CDR2 is SAAADI in the germline V gene. CDR3 size: 12 residues. CDR3 coding DNA: TGCGCCAGCAGTGTGTTCTCCACTGAAGCTTTCTTT. Protein product: CASSVFSTEAFF.

The chain has TRBV7-9 and TRBJ2-2; TRBD1 agrees at 7 bases. The ends lost 4 bases at V and 7 bases at J; junction bases unmatched: 12. Looked up from germline, CDR1 is SEHNR and CDR2 is FQNEAQ (reference sequence). The CDR3 is 16 residues long. CDR3 in amino acids: CASSSMGQLTVGELFF. CDR3 DNA: TGTGCCAGCAGCTCCATGGGACAGCTGACCGTCGGGGAGCTGTTTTTT.

This clone has ten or more counts. CDR3: CASTLGQGTNTGELFF. In DNA form, the CDR3 reads TGTGCCAGCACCTTGGGACAGGGGACGAACACCGGGGAGCTGTTTTTT. The chain is built from TRBV6-6 and TRBJ2-2; 10 bases match TRBD1. Unmatched junction bases numbered 5, after V lost 7 bases and J lost 0 bases. This CDR3 is built from 16 residues. Germline-derived CDR1 and CDR2 are MNHNY and SVGAGI (reference sequence).

This clone was recorded a few times. The chain employs TRBV6-2 or TRBV6-3 and TRBJ1-1; no clear D. Trimming stripped 3 bases from V and 7 bases from J, with 6 bases between. Germline loops: CDR1 MNHEY, CDR2 SVGEGT. The CDR3 contains 11 residues. In DNA, the CDR3 is TGTGCCAGCAGTTATAATATTGAAGCTTTCTTT. This sequence encodes CASSYNIEAFF.

The chain is built from TRBV30 and TRBJ2-1; 8 bases are shared with TRBD2. Germline V gene sequence: CDR1 GTSNPN, CDR2 SVGIG (reference sequence). The CDR3 loop spans 14 amino acids. The junction had 8 bases not matched to a gene; V was cut back by 2 bases and J by 8 bases. CDR3 coding DNA: TGTGCCTGGAGTCGAAGTAGCGGGGCTCATGAGCAGTTCTTC. Amino acids: CAWSRSSGAHEQFF. The full variable domain, in which reference TRBV30 and TRBJ2-1 provide the parts outside the CDR3, is SQTIHQWPATLVQPVGSPLSLECTVEGTSNPNLYWYRQAAGRGLQLLFYSVGIGQISSEVPQNLSASRPQDRQFILSSKKLLLSDSGFYLCAWSRSSGAHEQFFGPGTRLTVL.

This clone was recorded at least ten times. The V and J genes are TRBV6-6 and TRBJ1-5; perhaps TRBD1 as D (5 bases). The CDR3 is 15 amino acids. The germline gives CDR1 MNHNY, CDR2 SVGAGI (reference sequence). V lost 6 bases and J lost 4, with 16 bases in between. The CDR3 coding sequence is TGTGCCAGCAGCCTAGCGGGGGTGGCAAATCAGCCCCAGCATTTT. It codes for CASSLAGVANQPQHF.

Details on this clone: Within the sample, other DNA sequences also encode this same CDR3. As DNA, the CDR3 is TGTGCCAGCAGCCAAGATTTAGCTTATGGCTACACCTTC. This encodes CASSQDLAYGYTF. The genes are TRBV14 and TRBJ1-2, with D unclear. Germline V gene data show CDR1 as SGHDN and CDR2 as FVKESK. The CDR3 extends over 13 amino acids. V was shortened by 0 bases and J by 5 bases, with 7 bases between the two germline ends.

The chain carries TRBV29-1 and TRBJ2-2; tentatively, D is TRBD1 (5 bases). Germline-derived CDR1 and CDR2 are SQVTM and ANQGSEA. The length of the CDR3 is 13 residues. V gave up 4 bases and J gave up 8 bases, with 14 bases separating them. In DNA, the CDR3 is TGCAGCGTTGGGGGCAGGTATACAGGGGAGCTGTTTTTT. Its protein product is CSVGGRYTGELFF.

The genes are TRBV28 and TRBJ2-7; the D gene is possibly TRBD2 (6 bases). The CDR3 covers 14 residues. The V and J ends lost 4 bases and 2 bases respectively, with 12 bases between them. Germline CDR1 MDHEN, CDR2 SYDVKM. The CDR3 spells CASSSSLATYEQYF. Here the CDR3 DNA reads TGTGCCAGCAGTTCCTCTCTAGCGACCTACGAGCAGTACTTC.

V is TRBV28 and J is TRBJ2-7; D perhaps matches TRBD2 (6 bases). CDR3 length: 14 residues. Germline CDR1 and CDR2: MDHEN and SYDVKM. V was clipped by 7 bases and J by 9 bases, with 22 bases between them. The CDR3 region is CASTSSGTGWGQYF. The CDR3 coding sequence is TGTGCCAGCACGTCCTCAGGGACTGGGTGGGGGCAGTACTTC.

The rearrangement links TRBV2 to TRBJ2-6; no reliable D call. The CDR3 spans 16 residues. The germline V gene has CDR1 SNHLY and CDR2 FYNNEI. The V end lost 10 bases, the J end lost 0 bases, and 16 bases lay between the germline ends. The CDR3 loop reads CAMLKDRNSGANVLTF. Here the CDR3 DNA reads TGTGCCATGCTGAAAGATAGAAACTCTGGGGCCAACGTCCTGACTTTC.

This clone was found once. The rearrangement uses TRBV5-4 and TRBJ2-5; 13 positions match TRBD2. Germline V CDR1 and CDR2: SGHNT, YYREEE (reference sequence). The length of the CDR3 is 15 residues. V lost 4 bases, J lost 5 bases, and 5 bases stayed unmatched. CDR3 DNA sequence: TGTGCCAGCAGCATCGGACTAGCGGGAGATGAGACCCAGTACTTC. Its protein product is CASSIGLAGDETQYF. The entire variable domain, with the rest obtained from reference TRBV5-4 and TRBJ2-5, is as follows: ETGVTQSPTHLIKTRGQQVTLRCSSQSGHNTVSWYQQALGQGPQFIFQYYREEENGRGNFPPRFSGLQFPNYSSELNVNALELDDSALYLCASSIGLAGDETQYFGPGTRLLVL.

This clone was detected only a few times. This sequence joins TRBV7-8 and TRBJ2-2, with D unresolved. The CDR3 has 13 amino acids. The V gene lost 2 bases and the J gene lost 4 bases, with 5 bases spanning the gap. Germline V lookup: CDR1 SGHVS, CDR2 FQNEAQ. The CDR3 nucleotides are TGTGCCAGCAGCTTATTCCGCACCGGGGAGCTGTTTTTT. Translating it yields CASSLFRTGELFF.

The table lists this clone with a few counts. The J gene is TRBJ1-5, the V gene TRBV19, with 10 bases identical to TRBD1. Losses at the gene ends were 6 bases for V and 1 base for J; bases not matched to a gene: 3. The V gene's germline CDR1 is LNHDA and CDR2 SQIVND (reference sequence). CDR3 length: 15 residues. The CDR3 sequence: CASRGDRGSNQPQHF. In nucleotides, the CDR3 is TGTGCCAGTAGAGGGGACAGGGGAAGCAATCAGCCCCAGCATTTT.

J is TRBJ2-7 and V is TRBV2, with D hard to call. From germline, CDR1 is SNHLY and CDR2 FYNNEI. Trimming stripped 3 bases from V and 6 bases from J, with 15 bases between. The CDR3 is 14 amino acids. CDR3 region: CASSEKAQRSEQYF. DNA of the CDR3: TGTGCCAGCAGTGAGAAGGCCCAGAGGAGCGAGCAGTACTTC.

The rearrangement joins TRBV7-9 to TRBJ2-1, with 9 bases that match TRBD1. Germline loops: CDR1 SEHNR, CDR2 FQNEAQ (reference sequence). Trimming cost V 4 bases and J 7 bases; bases outside gene matches: 8. This CDR3 comprises 15 residues. The CDR3 coding sequence is TGTGCCAGCAGCTGGGGCTCCGGGACAGGGAATGAGCAGTTCTTC. It is translated as CASSWGSGTGNEQFF.

This chain connects TRBV10-3 to TRBJ1-3; D ambiguous. CDR3 length equals 15 residues. The V end was cut by 2 bases, the J end by 0 bases, with 8 bases between. Germline loops: CDR1 ENHRY, CDR2 SYGVKD. The CDR3 is CAISEREDSGNTIYF. CDR3 coding DNA: TGTGCCATCAGTGAGCGGGAGGACTCTGGAAACACCATATATTTT.